These 9 T cell receptor beta chains were all obtained from the same sample, sequenced in a study of early T cells in non-severe SARS-CoV-2 infection (dated by TCRdb to about 2021). Library generation was performed with 5' RACE. TCRdb lists the instrument as NextSeq 500. The public reads were reprocessed in TCRdb via fastp at Q25 and MiXCR, keeping in-frame beta chains. CDR3 protein duplicates are merged, each entry listing the most common genes and DNA. Across this sample there are tens of thousands of distinct CDR3 sequences, with around 12% seen only once. The ten largest clones take up approximately 4.4% of the sample. Sequenced sample: whole blood. The receptors derive from an adult who was a healthcare worker with PCR-confirmed SARS-CoV-2 infection or an uninfected control (not recorded which).

This clonotype was seen a few times. The chain is built from TRBV9 and TRBJ2-5; D is perhaps TRBD2 (6 bases). Germline V gene sequence: CDR1 SGDLS, CDR2 YYNGEE. With 0 bases removed from V and 0 bases from J, the gap between germline ends came to 21 bases. The CDR3 totals 19 residues. This CDR3 is CASSVGTGTSIGDQETQYF. CDR3 in DNA: TGTGCCAGCAGCGTAGGGACCGGGACTTCGATAGGCGACCAAGAGACCCAGTACTTC.

This clonotype has more than one count but fewer than ten. The V call is TRBV29-1, the J call TRBJ2-3; D remains unclear. Deletions cut 3 bases from V and 0 bases from J, with 4 bases between. This CDR3 is built from 12 residues. The germline gives CDR1 SQVTM, CDR2 ANQGSEA. The CDR3 reads CSVDSSTDTQYF. The CDR3 DNA is TGCAGCGTTGACAGTAGCACAGATACGCAGTATTTT.

In its sample, this clonotype was seen a few times. The chain couples TRBV5-6 to TRBJ1-2; D remains ambiguous. Germline-derived CDR1 and CDR2 are SGHDT and YYEEEE. V lost 4 bases to trimming and J lost 0 bases, with 10 bases between them. The CDR3 consists of 14 residues. CDR3 nucleotide sequence: TGTGCCAGCAGCCCCCTGGGAGCTAACTATGGCTACACCTTC. It specifies CASSPLGANYGYTF.

This clonotype was observed at least ten times. The chain has TRBV2 and TRBJ2-6; no firm D call. This CDR3 comprises 15 residues. V lost 5 bases, J lost 4 bases, and 12 bases lay in between. Looked up from germline, CDR1 is SNHLY and CDR2 is FYNNEI. The DNA for the CDR3 is TGTGCCAGCAGTACCCAGGCAGCGGGGGCCAACGTCCTGACTTTC. As protein: CASSTQAAGANVLTF.

This chain links TRBV15 with TRBJ2-7; D is unclear. Trimming took off 0 bases at V and 1 base at J, with 4 bases between the two ends. This CDR3 contains 13 residues. Germline V gene data show CDR1 as LNHNV and CDR2 as YYDKDF (reference sequence). CDR3 nucleotide sequence: TGTGCCACCAGCAGAGATAGTTCCTACGAGCAGTACTTC. It is translated as CATSRDSSYEQYF.

This clonotype was seen many times. The chain couples TRBV7-9 to TRBJ2-2; TRBD2 agrees at 7 bases. CDR3 size: 17 residues. CDR1 and CDR2 (germline): SEHNR, FQNEAQ (reference sequence). Trimming removed 5 bases from V and 0 bases from J; junction bases left unmatched: 9. The chain's CDR3 is CASSGPWSGTNTGELFF. CDR3 in DNA: TGTGCCAGCAGCGGACCCTGGAGCGGGACGAACACCGGGGAGCTGTTTTTT. The full variable domain, in which reference TRBV7-9 and TRBJ2-2 provide the parts outside the CDR3, is DTGVSQNPRHKITKRGQNVTFRCDPISEHNRLYWYRQTLGQGPEFLTYFQNEAQLEKSRLLSDRFSAERPKGSFSTLEIQRTEQGDSAMYLCASSGPWSGTNTGELFFGEGSRLTVL.

This clonotype was counted only a few times. V is TRBV7-2 and J is TRBJ2-5, with 9 bases aligning to TRBD2. The CDR3 runs 16 residues. Germline values: CDR1 SGHTA, CDR2 FQGNSA. The V gene end was trimmed by 5 bases and the J gene end by 1 base; junction bases not matched to a gene: 8. The CDR3 coding sequence is TGTGCCAGCAGCCGCAGCGGGGGGCGACCCCAAGAGACCCAGTACTTC. It is translated as CASSRSGGRPQETQYF. The full variable domain, its missing parts supplied by reference TRBV7-2 and TRBJ2-5, is GAGVSQSPSNKVTEKGKDVELRCDPISGHTALYWYRQSLGQGLEFLIYFQGNSAPDKSGLPSDRFSAERTGGSVSTLTIQRTQQEDSAVYLCASSRSGGRPQETQYFGPGTRLLVL.

The CDR3 DNA reads as TGTGCCAGCAGCCAAGATATGGGTTCGGGGAGTGATCAGTTCTTC. Its translation is CASSQDMGSGSDQFF. V usage is TRBV14 and J usage is TRBJ2-1; D is possibly TRBD2 (5 bases). Germline assignment: CDR1 SGHDN and CDR2 FVKESK. The CDR3 is 15 amino acids. The V end lost 0 bases, the J end lost 13 bases, and 19 bases lay between the germline ends.

The chain couples TRBV6-5 to TRBJ2-3; D is ambiguous. Germline-derived CDR1 and CDR2 are MNHEY and SVGAGI. V shed 6 bases and J shed 1 base, with 8 bases lying between them. This CDR3 region has 13 residues. The DNA for the CDR3 is TGTGCCAGCAGACCATGGGGCACAGATACGCAGTATTTT. It is translated as CASRPWGTDTQYF.